These 17 T cell receptor beta chains were sequenced from one sample in a study of early T cells in non-severe SARS-CoV-2 infection. One entry per CDR3 protein results from TCRdb running MiXCR on the 5' RACE reads. The sample holds fewer than 80,000 distinct CDR3 sequences, roughly 9.4% seen once. Sequences were obtained from whole blood. The receptor source for this set is an adult who was a healthcare worker with PCR-confirmed SARS-CoV-2 infection or an uninfected control (not recorded which).

This clonotype was detected only a few times. This chain joins TRBV20-1 and TRBJ2-1; D may be TRBD2 (5 bases). With 0 bases removed from V and 12 bases from J, the gap between germline ends came to 15 bases. Germline CDR1 is DFQATT and CDR2 is SNEGSKA (reference sequence). The CDR3 sequence is 13 residues long. The CDR3 spells CSARDRRGSGQFF. The CDR3 coding sequence is TGCAGTGCTAGAGATCGACGTGGGAGTGGGCAGTTCTTC.

This clonotype showed up just a few times. V is TRBV5-4 and J is TRBJ1-2; tentative D call: TRBD1 (5 bases). The length of the CDR3 is 14 residues. Trimming left V 1 base short and J 2 bases short, with 9 bases between. The V gene's germline CDR1 is SGHNT and CDR2 YYREEE (reference sequence). The CDR3 coding sequence is TGTGCCAGCAGCTTGTGGGGGAGCAACTATGGCTACACCTTC. It translates to CASSLWGSNYGYTF.

In its sample, this clonotype was seen many times. The CDR3: CSARTLLAVRSYNEQFF. For the CDR3, the DNA is TGCAGTGCTAGAACTTTGCTAGCGGTAAGGTCCTACAATGAGCAGTTCTTC. The V call is TRBV20-1, the J call TRBJ2-1; 7 nucleotides match TRBD2. CDR1 and CDR2 from the germline V gene are DFQATT and SNEGSKA (reference sequence). Losses at the gene ends were 2 bases for V and 1 base for J; bases not matched to a gene: 11. The CDR3 has 17 residues.

This clonotype has ten or more counts. The chain links TRBV5-8 to TRBJ1-5; D gene uncertain. Germline V lookup: CDR1 SGHTS, CDR2 YDEGEE. This CDR3 comprises 12 residues. V gave up 3 bases and J gave up 5 bases, with 6 bases separating them. The CDR3 sequence is CASSSAHQPQHF. The CDR3 nucleotides read TGTGCCAGCAGCTCCGCTCATCAGCCCCAGCATTTT.

This clonotype was recorded a few times. CDR3 sequence reads: CATSDPGTSRSTDTQYF. The CDR3, as DNA: TGTGCCACCAGTGACCCTGGGACTAGCAGATCCACAGATACGCAGTATTTT. This rearrangement joins TRBV24-1 to TRBJ2-3; TRBD2 matches at 9 bases. V was pared by 4 bases and J by 2 bases, with 9 bases of the junction left unmatched. Looked up from germline, CDR1 is KGHDR and CDR2 is SFDVKD. The CDR3 runs 17 residues.

The chain carries TRBV7-2 and TRBJ2-1; D is perhaps TRBD1 or TRBD2 (6 bases each). Germline CDR1 is SGHTA and CDR2 is FQGNSA. This CDR3 is 14 amino acids long. V lost 2 bases to trimming and J lost 9 bases, with 14 bases between them. The CDR3, as DNA: TGTGCCAGCAGCTTAAGGGGGGCGAGCAGTGAGCAGTTCTTC. Protein sequence: CASSLRGASSEQFF.

This clonotype was observed a few times. CDR3 sequence: CASSLAQEAYEQYF. CDR3 sequence (DNA): TGCGCCAGCAGCTTGGCCCAGGAAGCCTACGAGCAGTACTTC. This rearrangement joins TRBV5-1 to TRBJ2-7; unclear D gene. The CDR3 covers 14 residues. Trimming stripped 0 bases from V and 2 bases from J, with 9 bases between. Germline-derived CDR1 and CDR2 are SGHRS and YFSETQ.

This clonotype was seen only a few times. V is TRBV29-1 and J is TRBJ2-3; 8 nucleotides align to TRBD1. With 4 bases clipped from V and 5 bases from J, the junction kept 8 bases outside the gene matches. Germline CDR1 is SQVTM and CDR2 is ANQGSEA. This CDR3 is 14 amino acids long. The CDR3 DNA reads as TGCAGCGTTGTTCTTCAGGGGGCTAAAGATACGCAGTATTTT. Its translation: CSVVLQGAKDTQYF.

This clonotype was detected only a few times. This chain links TRBV6-2 or TRBV6-3 with TRBJ2-5; D might be TRBD2 (5 bases). The germline CDR1 and CDR2 sequences are MNHEY and SVGEGT. V was pared by 10 bases and J by 4 bases, with 13 bases between. This CDR3 contains 12 residues. CDR3 sequence (DNA): TGTGCCACCTGCCGGGCGGGAGAGACCCAGTACTTC. Translated, it gives CATCRAGETQYF.

This clonotype has only a few counts. This rearrangement joins TRBV11-2 to TRBJ2-3; 14 bases agree with TRBD2. Germline V gene data show CDR1 as SGHAT and CDR2 as FQNNGV. V lost 5 bases to trimming and J lost 4 bases; unmatched junction nucleotides: 11. This CDR3 has 18 amino acids. CDR3 sequence: CASSVIPGLAGVPDTQYF. The CDR3 nucleotides are TGTGCCAGCAGCGTGATACCGGGACTAGCGGGAGTACCAGATACGCAGTATTTT.

This clonotype was seen more than once but under ten times. The chain joins TRBV12-3 or TRBV12-4 to TRBJ2-2; 9 nucleotides align to TRBD2. V dropped 6 bases and J dropped 5; count of bases not matched to a gene: 28. The CDR3 totals 22 residues. As DNA, the CDR3 is TGTGCCAGCAGACCAATACTCCGGACCGGTTGGTTAGCGGGAGATGGAACCGGGGAGCTGTTTTTT. Translation: CASRPILRTGWLAGDGTGELFF.

This chain links TRBV20-1 with TRBJ1-6; D perhaps matches TRBD1 (5 bases). Trimming cost V 0 bases and J 9 bases, with 15 bases left between them. CDR3 length: 15 amino acids. Germline V gene sequence: CDR1 DFQATT, CDR2 SNEGSKA (reference sequence). The CDR3 DNA reads as TGCAGTGCTAGAGATGAGAAGGGGAGCGGTTCACCCCTCCACTTT. Protein product: CSARDEKGSGSPLHF.

CDR3 residues: CASSDPRRDEQFF. The CDR3 DNA sequence: TGCGCCAGCAGCGACCCCAGGCGGGATGAGCAGTTCTTC. The chain carries TRBV5-1 and TRBJ2-1, with D tentatively TRBD2 (5 bases). Germline V gene sequence: CDR1 SGHRS, CDR2 YFSETQ. V lost 4 bases, J lost 8 bases, and 13 bases lay in between. CDR3 length: 13 residues.

This clonotype was found a few times. The rearrangement uses TRBV6-6 and TRBJ1-2, with a possible D match to TRBD1 (5 bases). Trimming cost V 4 bases and J 3 bases, with 12 bases left between them. This CDR3 region has 14 residues. Germline-derived CDR1 and CDR2 are MNHNY and SVGAGI (reference sequence). The CDR3 nucleotides read TGTGCCAGCAGTTCCGCCGGGACGTACTATGGCTACACCTTC. This encodes CASSSAGTYYGYTF.

This clonotype was observed a few times. This chain uses TRBV7-9 with TRBJ2-1; 10 bases map to TRBD1. Germline V CDR1 and CDR2: SEHNR, FQNEAQ (reference sequence). J lost 7 bases, V lost 6 bases, and 12 bases had no gene match. The CDR3 covers 16 residues. CDR3 bases: TGTGCCAGCAGACCCACCGACAGGGGGCCGAGAAATGAGCAGTTCTTC. It is translated as CASRPTDRGPRNEQFF.

In this sample, this clonotype turned up many times. The CDR3 DNA follows: TGTGCCAGCAAGTCCAGCCTCGGGGCGGAGCAGTTCTTC. It is translated as CASKSSLGAEQFF. The J gene is TRBJ2-1, the V gene TRBV11-2; D is tentatively TRBD1 or TRBD2 (5 bases each). There are 13 residues in the CDR3. Germline CDR1 is SGHAT and CDR2 is FQNNGV. With 7 bases removed from V and 10 bases from J, the gap between germline ends came to 17 bases.

This clonotype was observed many times. The chain carries TRBV29-1 and TRBJ2-7, with D possibly being TRBD1 (6 bases). V shed 6 bases and J shed 1 base, with 10 bases lying between them. Germline-derived CDR1 and CDR2 are SQVTM and ANQGSEA. The CDR3 loop spans 12 amino acids. CDR3 in amino acids: CSVPGQSYEQYF. The CDR3 DNA is TGCAGCGTGCCCGGACAGTCCTACGAGCAGTACTTC.